Listed below are T cell receptor beta chains from one sample, sequenced in a study of STAT3 mutations in large granular lymphocyte leukemia. Method: immunoSEQ multiplex PCR; TCRdb's copy keeps in-frame clones and lacks some. This table holds about 34,000 clones, around 86% found once. Sequencing was done on a sample of peripheral blood mononuclear cells. The source of these receptors is a man in his sixties with T-cell large granular lymphocyte leukemia. Some clones in this sample may be carry-over from other donors' samples. CDR3s include the opening cysteine and the closing phenylalanine or tryptophan. Fields, in order: D gene, CDR3 length, J gene, V gene, clone size, CDR3 DNA, CDR3 protein. A D gene is named only where the DNA matches it firmly. Size is stated for part of the rows, as once, few or many counts, or as a class when the clone is expanded.

d_gene: .; len: 15; j_gene: TRBJ1-1; v_gene: TRBV5-6; abundance: .; CDR3nt: TGTGCCAGCAGAGACACAGGGTTGGGCGACACTGAAGCTTTCTTT; CDR3aa: CASRDTGLGDTEAFF
d_gene: .; len: 12; j_gene: TRBJ1-5; v_gene: TRBV19; abundance: once; CDR3nt: TGTGCCAGTAGGGATAGCAATCAGCCCCAGCATTTT; CDR3aa: CASRDSNQPQHF
d_gene: .; len: 15; j_gene: TRBJ1-1; v_gene: TRBV9; abundance: .; CDR3nt: TGTGCCAGCAGCGTAGGAGCCTTAGGGAACACTGAAGCTTTCTTT; CDR3aa: CASSVGALGNTEAFF
d_gene: TRBD1; len: 15; j_gene: TRBJ1-4; v_gene: TRBV25-1; abundance: .; CDR3nt: TGTGCCAGCAGTGAAGGAAGGGACAGGGATGAAAAACTGTTTTTT; CDR3aa: CASSEGRDRDEKLFF
d_gene: .; len: 15; j_gene: TRBJ1-4; v_gene: TRBV7-9; abundance: .; CDR3nt: TGTGCCAGCAGCATGGGAAGGGTACCTAATGAAAAACTGTTTTTT; CDR3aa: CASSMGRVPNEKLFF
d_gene: TRBD2; len: 14; j_gene: TRBJ2-1; v_gene: TRBV5-1; abundance: .; CDR3nt: TGCGCCAGCAGCTTAAGCGGGAGGGGGAATGAGCAGTTCTTC; CDR3aa: CASSLSGRGNEQFF
d_gene: .; len: 13; j_gene: TRBJ1-2; v_gene: TRBV7-9; abundance: .; CDR3nt: TGTGCCAGCAGCTTAGAGGCGGCGGGTGGCTACACCTTC; CDR3aa: CASSLEAAGGYTF
d_gene: TRBD1; len: 15; j_gene: TRBJ1-2; v_gene: TRBV7-2; abundance: .; CDR3nt: TGTGCCAGCAGCCCCGCCGGGACAGAGAACTATGGCTACACCTTC; CDR3aa: CASSPAGTENYGYTF
d_gene: .; len: 16; j_gene: TRBJ2-3; v_gene: TRBV29-1; abundance: once; CDR3nt: TGCAGCGTTGAAGCTTTATTGGGGCCAGGTGGGGGAATTTCACCTTTT; CDR3aa: CSVEALLGPGGGISPF
d_gene: .; len: 16; j_gene: TRBJ2-1; v_gene: TRBV9; abundance: .; CDR3nt: TGTGCCAGCAGCGTAAGGAGCGGCAGCTCCTACAATGAGCAGTTCTTC; CDR3aa: CASSVRSGSSYNEQFF
d_gene: .; len: 11; j_gene: TRBJ2-5; v_gene: TRBV20-1; abundance: .; CDR3nt: TGCAGTGCTAGTCGTTTTCTATGCGGTTACTTC; CDR3aa: CSASRFLCGYF
d_gene: TRBD2; len: 17; j_gene: TRBJ2-3; v_gene: TRBV15; abundance: .; CDR3nt: TGTGCCACCAGCAGAGATAAGAGGACTAGCGGGCCAGATACGCAGTATTTT; CDR3aa: CATSRDKRTSGPDTQYF
d_gene: TRBD1; len: 14; j_gene: TRBJ1-1; v_gene: TRBV6-6; abundance: .; CDR3nt: TGTGCCAGCAGTTACACACAGGGGCTCACTGAAGCTTTCTTT; CDR3aa: CASSYTQGLTEAFF
d_gene: .; len: 14; j_gene: TRBJ2-7; v_gene: TRBV2; abundance: .; CDR3nt: TGTGCCAGCAGTTCCCGGCTGGGCCCCTACGAGCAGTACTTC; CDR3aa: CASSSRLGPYEQYF
d_gene: .; len: 15; j_gene: TRBJ1-2; v_gene: TRBV4-3; abundance: .; CDR3nt: TGCGCCAGCAGCCAAGATCGGAACTTTAACTATGGCTACACCTTC; CDR3aa: CASSQDRNFNYGYTF
d_gene: .; len: 14; j_gene: TRBJ1-5; v_gene: TRBV6-5; abundance: .; CDR3nt: TGTGCCAGCAGTCTCGGACAGAAGAATCAGCCCCAGCATTTT; CDR3aa: CASSLGQKNQPQHF
d_gene: .; len: 15; j_gene: TRBJ1-6; v_gene: TRBV5-1; abundance: .; CDR3nt: TGCGCCAGCAGCTTCCGGGACACAAATAATTCACCCCTCCACTTT; CDR3aa: CASSFRDTNNSPLHF
d_gene: TRBD2; len: 12; j_gene: TRBJ2-7; v_gene: TRBV2; abundance: .; CDR3nt: TGTGCCAGCAGTGAAGAGCGGGAACGTATAGGCTTC; CDR3aa: CASSEERERIGF
d_gene: TRBD2; len: 12; j_gene: TRBJ2-7; v_gene: TRBV28; abundance: .; CDR3nt: TGTGCCAGCGGGCGGGGGACCTACGAGCAGTACTTC; CDR3aa: CASGRGTYEQYF
d_gene: TRBD2; len: 16; j_gene: TRBJ2-1; v_gene: TRBV4-2; abundance: .; CDR3nt: TGTGCCAGCAGCCAGGAGGGACTAGCGGGCTACAATGAGCAGTTCTTC; CDR3aa: CASSQEGLAGYNEQFF
d_gene: TRBD2; len: 16; j_gene: TRBJ2-5; v_gene: TRBV9; abundance: .; CDR3nt: TGTGCCAGCAGCGTAGGGGGACTAGCGGGAACGGAGACCCAGTACTTC; CDR3aa: CASSVGGLAGTETQYF
d_gene: TRBD2; len: 18; j_gene: TRBJ2-3; v_gene: TRBV7-2; abundance: .; CDR3nt: TGTGCCAGCAGCTTAGCGCGCGAGACTAGCGGAAGCACAGATACGCAGTATTTT; CDR3aa: CASSLARETSGSTDTQYF
d_gene: .; len: 16; j_gene: TRBJ2-1; v_gene: TRBV30; abundance: .; CDR3nt: TGTGCCTGGAGTGTACCGGGACTTAACTCCTACAATGAGCAGTTCTTC; CDR3aa: CAWSVPGLNSYNEQFF
d_gene: TRBD2; len: 17; j_gene: TRBJ2-5; v_gene: TRBV11-2; abundance: .; CDR3nt: TGTGCCAGCAGCTCGAGACTAGCGGAGGGGTCCCGGGAGACCCAGTACTTC; CDR3aa: CASSSRLAEGSRETQYF
d_gene: .; len: 11; j_gene: TRBJ2-7; v_gene: TRBV20-1; abundance: .; CDR3nt: TGCAGTGCTAGAAGGACACCAGAAGAGTACTTC; CDR3aa: CSARRTPEEYF
d_gene: TRBD2; len: 16; j_gene: TRBJ2-1; v_gene: TRBV10-3; abundance: .; CDR3nt: TGTGCCATCAAAGCTGCCTCGGGACTAGCATCCAATGAGCAGTTCTTC; CDR3aa: CAIKAASGLASNEQFF
d_gene: .; len: 14; j_gene: TRBJ2-5; v_gene: TRBV25-1; abundance: .; CDR3nt: TGTGCCAGCAGTGAATATGCAGTACAAGAGACCCAGTACTTC; CDR3aa: CASSEYAVQETQYF
d_gene: .; len: 16; j_gene: TRBJ1-3; v_gene: TRBV30; abundance: .; CDR3nt: TGTGCCTGGAGTGTACAAGGGGGTTTGGCTGGAAACACCATATATTTT; CDR3aa: CAWSVQGGLAGNTIYF
d_gene: .; len: 16; j_gene: TRBJ2-2; v_gene: TRBV5-4; abundance: .; CDR3nt: TGTGCCAGCAGCCCTCCGGCGGGACCTAACACCGGGGAGCTGTTTTTT; CDR3aa: CASSPPAGPNTGELFF
d_gene: .; len: 15; j_gene: TRBJ1-4; v_gene: TRBV9; abundance: .; CDR3nt: TGTGCCAGCAGCGCCCAGGAGGGCGTTAATGAAAAACTGTTTTTT; CDR3aa: CASSAQEGVNEKLFF
d_gene: .; len: 13; j_gene: TRBJ1-1; v_gene: TRBV7-2; abundance: few; CDR3nt: TGTGCCAGCTCAGGAGGGGCGGGCACTGAAGCTTTCTTT; CDR3aa: CASSGGAGTEAFF
d_gene: .; len: 17; j_gene: TRBJ2-3; v_gene: TRBV27; abundance: once; CDR3nt: TGTGCCAGCAGGTACCTTGACAGAGGGACGACCTCTGATACGCAGTATTTT; CDR3aa: CASRYLDRGTTSDTQYF
d_gene: .; len: 14; j_gene: TRBJ1-5; v_gene: TRBV18; abundance: .; CDR3nt: TGTGCCAGCTCACCATACCGGGACAATCAGCCCCAGCATTTT; CDR3aa: CASSPYRDNQPQHF
d_gene: .; len: 12; j_gene: TRBJ1-1; v_gene: TRBV9; abundance: .; CDR3nt: TGTGCCAGCAGCCCCCTGACCCCGGAAGCTTTCTTT; CDR3aa: CASSPLTPEAFF
d_gene: TRBD2; len: 14; j_gene: TRBJ2-1; v_gene: TRBV29-1; abundance: .; CDR3nt: TGCAGCTTAGCGGGAGGGGGACCCTACAATGAGCAGTTCTTC; CDR3aa: CSLAGGGPYNEQFF
d_gene: TRBD1; len: 17; j_gene: TRBJ1-2; v_gene: TRBV7-9; abundance: .; CDR3nt: TGTGCCAGCAGCCCCCGGGACAGGGGGCGCGGGGACTATGGCTACACCTTC; CDR3aa: CASSPRDRGRGDYGYTF
d_gene: TRBD2; len: 17; j_gene: TRBJ2-1; v_gene: TRBV7-2; abundance: .; CDR3nt: TGTGCCAGCAGCTCCTGGGGAGGCGGGAGGGCCATCAATGAGCAGTTCTTC; CDR3aa: CASSSWGGGRAINEQFF
d_gene: .; len: 14; j_gene: TRBJ2-1; v_gene: TRBV18; abundance: .; CDR3nt: TGTGCCAGCTCACCCCTCGGCCCGGACAATGAGCAGTTCTTC; CDR3aa: CASSPLGPDNEQFF
d_gene: .; len: 14; j_gene: TRBJ1-4; v_gene: TRBV7-9; abundance: .; CDR3nt: TGTGCCAGCAGCTTGGATAGGGGCGGTGAAAAACTGTTTTTT; CDR3aa: CASSLDRGGEKLFF
d_gene: TRBD2; len: 16; j_gene: TRBJ2-7; v_gene: TRBV27; abundance: .; CDR3nt: TGTGCCACCGCCCCAGGACTAGCGGGAGGGGTCTACGAGCAGTACTTC; CDR3aa: CATAPGLAGGVYEQYF
d_gene: TRBD1; len: 15; j_gene: TRBJ2-5; v_gene: TRBV5-1; abundance: .; CDR3nt: TGCGCCAGCAGCTCCAACACAGACAGGGGAGAGACCCAGTACTTC; CDR3aa: CASSSNTDRGETQYF
d_gene: TRBD2; len: 12; j_gene: TRBJ2-7; v_gene: TRBV11-2; abundance: .; CDR3nt: TGTGCCAGCAGCTCCACTAGCGGGAGGGAGTACTTC; CDR3aa: CASSSTSGREYF
d_gene: .; len: 14; j_gene: TRBJ1-3; v_gene: TRBV7-2; abundance: .; CDR3nt: TGTGCCAGCGTAGGGGGACAACCCGGAGACACCATATATTTT; CDR3aa: CASVGGQPGDTIYF
d_gene: .; len: 15; j_gene: TRBJ1-2; v_gene: TRBV30; abundance: once; CDR3nt: TGTGCCTGGAGTGTCGGACAGATCTCTAACTATGGCTACACCTTC; CDR3aa: CAWSVGQISNYGYTF
d_gene: .; len: 16; j_gene: TRBJ2-6; v_gene: TRBV11-2; abundance: .; CDR3nt: TGTGCCAGCAGCCTCGGAGTGGGGTCTGGGGCCAACGTCCTGACTTTC; CDR3aa: CASSLGVGSGANVLTF
d_gene: TRBD1; len: 18; j_gene: TRBJ1-2; v_gene: TRBV14; abundance: .; CDR3nt: TGTGCCAGCAGCCAAGATTCATTTGCAGGGGGCTACCGCTATGGCTACACCTTC; CDR3aa: CASSQDSFAGGYRYGYTF
d_gene: .; len: 15; j_gene: TRBJ2-7; v_gene: TRBV30; abundance: .; CDR3nt: TGTGCCTGGAGTGTAGGTTCCCGACCTCCAGACGAGCAGTACTTC; CDR3aa: CAWSVGSRPPDEQYF
d_gene: .; len: 15; j_gene: TRBJ2-1; v_gene: TRBV30; abundance: .; CDR3nt: TGTGCCTGGAGTGGTACCAGAAGGGGCTACAATGAGCAGTTCTTC; CDR3aa: CAWSGTRRGYNEQFF
d_gene: .; len: 13; j_gene: TRBJ2-7; v_gene: TRBV9; abundance: .; CDR3nt: TGTGCCAGCAGCAGGGGGGCGCTCTACGAGCAGTACTTC; CDR3aa: CASSRGALYEQYF
d_gene: .; len: 13; j_gene: TRBJ1-2; v_gene: TRBV10-3; abundance: .; CDR3nt: TGTGCCATCAGTGCGGGCGGTCCAGGTGGCTACACCTTC; CDR3aa: CAISAGGPGGYTF
d_gene: TRBD1; len: 15; j_gene: TRBJ1-1; v_gene: TRBV5-4; abundance: .; CDR3nt: TGTGCCAGCAGCTCCCCCGGGACAGGGAACACTGAAGCTTTCTTT; CDR3aa: CASSSPGTGNTEAFF
d_gene: .; len: 14; j_gene: TRBJ2-7; v_gene: TRBV7-9; abundance: .; CDR3nt: TGTGCCAGCAGCTTAGAGGACAGTAGCCTGGGGCAGTACTTC; CDR3aa: CASSLEDSSLGQYF
d_gene: .; len: 14; j_gene: TRBJ1-4; v_gene: TRBV25-1; abundance: .; CDR3nt: TGTGCCAGCTCCCCGTCAGACTCTAGGGAAAAACTGTTTTTT; CDR3aa: CASSPSDSREKLFF
d_gene: TRBD2; len: 16; j_gene: TRBJ2-7; v_gene: TRBV4-2; abundance: .; CDR3nt: TGTGCCAGCAGCCAAGGTTCCGGGACACTAGCGGACGAGCAGTACTTC; CDR3aa: CASSQGSGTLADEQYF
d_gene: TRBD1; len: 16; j_gene: TRBJ1-2; v_gene: TRBV5-6; abundance: .; CDR3nt: TGTGCCAGCAGCGGGGCCGGGACAGAGATTGGCTATGGCTACACCTTC; CDR3aa: CASSGAGTEIGYGYTF